The 20 T cell receptor gamma chains reported below all come from one sample, sequenced in a study of gamma-delta chains in newborns, infants, children. TCRdb re-called clones from the reads using CATT. The sample has roughly 1,500 gamma-chain clones, 66% seen once; the top ten hold roughly 30%. The specimen sequenced was blood. The receptors shown here come from a child who was a newborn, infant or young child, either healthy, febrile or measles-vaccinated (not recorded which).

By its share, this clone is large. The sample has other DNA sequences that encode this CDR3 too. The CDR3 is CALWEVQLGKKIKVF. The CDR3 region has the DNA TGTGCCTTGTGGGAGGTGCAGTTGGGCAAAAAAATCAAGGTATTT. V and J are TRGV9 and TRGJP. As TCRdb names no J gene, one was assigned here on the basis of a DNA match to germline. V dropped 0 bases and J dropped 8; count of bases not matched to a gene: 1. Germline V gene lookup returns CDR1 GITISATS and CDR2 ISYDGTV (reference sequence). The CDR3 sequence is 15 residues long.

A remark on this clone: The same CDR3 also results from other DNA sequences found in this sample. The chain employs TRGV9 and TRGJP. Since TCRdb gives no J gene, matching the DNA to germline was used here to assign it. The germline gives CDR1 GITISATS, CDR2 ISYDGTV (reference sequence). The CDR3 consists of 16 residues. The ends lost 2 bases at V and 5 bases at J; junction bases unmatched: 3. DNA of the CDR3: TGTGCCTTGTGGGAGGCTGAAGAGTTGGGCAAAAAAATCAAGGTATTT. Residues: CALWEAEELGKKIKVF.

With respect to this clone: Distinct nucleotide sequences in the sample also encode this CDR3. The chain links TRGV9 to TRGJP. As TCRdb names no J gene, one was assigned here on the basis of a DNA match to germline. Germline V gives CDR1 GITISATS, CDR2 ISYDGTV (reference sequence). CDR3 length: 15 residues. After removal of 3 bases from V and 7 bases from J, the junction contained 3 bases not matched to a gene. The CDR3 nucleotides read TGTGCCTTGTGGGAGCCTGAGTTGGGCAAAAAAATCAAGGTATTT. Its protein product is CALWEPELGKKIKVF.

This clone was counted a few times. In the same sample, other DNA sequences code for this CDR3. The V call is TRGV9, the J call TRGJP. TCRdb is silent on the J gene; assignment here came from matching the DNA to germline. The CDR3 has 17 residues. V was pared by 2 bases and J by 3 bases, with 4 bases of the junction left unmatched. Germline V gives CDR1 GITISATS, CDR2 ISYDGTV (reference sequence). In DNA form, the CDR3 reads TGTGCCTTGTGGGAGGGGACGCAAGAGTTGGGCAAAAAAATCAAGGTATTT. As protein: CALWEGTQELGKKIKVF.

Note on this clone: This could be a read error, since a much larger clone is one nucleotide away. The chain combines TRGV9 with TRGJP. The J gene, absent from TCRdb, was called here by matching the DNA to germline. Germline values: CDR1 GITISATS, CDR2 ISYDGTV (reference sequence). CDR3 length: 15 amino acids. Written as DNA, the CDR3 is TGTGCCTCGTGGGAGGTAGAGTTGGGCAAAAAAATCAAGGTATTT. Its protein is CASWEVELGKKIKVF.

This clone was counted only a few times. Given a much more abundant clone one base away, this may be a read error. Other DNA sequences within the sample encode an identical CDR3. The V and J genes are TRGV9 and TRGJP. TCRdb is silent on the J gene; assignment here came from matching the DNA to germline. V lost 1 base to trimming and J lost 5 bases; unmatched junction nucleotides: 2. The CDR3 loop spans 16 amino acids. Germline-derived CDR1 and CDR2 are GITISATS and ISYDGTV (reference sequence). The CDR3 sequence: CALWEVEELGKKIKVF. The CDR3 DNA is TGTGCCTTGTGGGAGGTAGAAGAGTTGGGCAAAAAAATCAAGGTATTT.

The gene calls are TRGV9 and TRGJP2. The J gene, absent from TCRdb, was called here by matching the DNA to germline. With 2 bases clipped from V and 1 base from J, the junction kept 13 bases outside the gene matches. The germline V gene encodes CDR1 GITISATS and CDR2 ISYDGTV (reference sequence). The CDR3 runs 18 residues. CDR3 sequence reads: CALWEARSSSSSDWIKTF. The CDR3 region has the DNA TGTGCCTTGTGGGAGGCGCGAAGTTCCTCTAGTAGTGATTGGATCAAGACGTTT.

This clone was recorded a few times. This sample includes further DNA sequences coding for the same CDR3. The CDR3 nucleotides read TGTGCCTTGTGGGAGGTAAGGGAGTTGGGCAAAAAAATCAAGGTATTT. Translating gives CALWEVRELGKKIKVF. This rearrangement joins TRGV9 to TRGJP. The J gene is absent in TCRdb and was assigned here via DNA matching to germline. This CDR3 is 16 amino acids long. Germline lookup yields CDR1 GITISATS and CDR2 ISYDGTV (reference sequence). Trimming at V came to 1 base and at J to 7 bases, leaving 4 bases not matched to a gene.

The chain recombines TRGV9 with TRGJP. TCRdb carries no J gene annotation; the J gene was assigned here by matching the DNA with germline. Germline values: CDR1 GITISATS, CDR2 ISYDGTV (reference sequence). V lost 3 bases, J lost 9 bases, and 14 bases stayed unmatched. CDR3 length: 18 amino acids. CDR3 loop: CALWEPHPKRLGKKIKVF. CDR3 DNA: TGTGCCTTGTGGGAGCCTCATCCGAAACGGTTGGGCAAAAAAATCAAGGTATTT.

V gene TRGV9 combines with J gene TRGJ1 or TRGJ2. Matching the DNA to germline supplied the J gene, which TCRdb does not give. J gave up 2 bases and V 10 bases, and 11 bases lay outside the gene matches. CDR3 length: 13 residues. Looked up from germline, CDR1 is GITISATS and CDR2 is ISYDGTV (reference sequence). This CDR3 reads CALVRVDYYKKLF. The CDR3 DNA reads as TGTGCCTTAGTTCGCGTTGATTATTATAAGAAACTCTTT.

The chain employs TRGV9 and TRGJP. Here the J gene was assigned by germline matching of the DNA, as TCRdb has none. Germline trimming cut 3 bases from V and 2 bases from J; bases unmatched to any gene: 4. There are 17 residues in the CDR3. CDR1 and CDR2 from the germline V gene are GITISATS and ISYDGTV (reference sequence). In nucleotides, the CDR3 is TGTGCCTTGTGGGAGAGACGGCAAGAGTTGGGCAAAAAAATCAAGGTATTT. Amino acid sequence: CALWERRQELGKKIKVF.

This clone has just a few counts. Other DNA sequences in this sample translate to the same CDR3. The chain combines TRGV9 with TRGJP. Assignment of the J gene here rests on matching the DNA to germline, because TCRdb gives none. From germline, CDR1 is GITISATS and CDR2 ISYDGTV (reference sequence). This CDR3 comprises 15 residues. Trimming at V came to 6 bases and at J to 4 bases, leaving 3 bases not matched to a gene. CDR3 nucleotides: TGTGCCTTGTGGCTCCAAGAGTTGGGCAAAAAAATCAAGGTATTT. Amino acid sequence: CALWLQELGKKIKVF.

This rearrangement joins TRGV4 to TRGJ1 or TRGJ2. No J segment appears in TCRdb, so it was assigned here by matching the sequence to germline. Germline V gives CDR1 EGSTGY, CDR2 YDSYTSSV. The CDR3 spans 14 residues. The V segment lost 5 bases and the J segment 6 bases; nucleotides outside the gene matches: 13. This chain's CDR3 is CATWAFIIGYKKLF. CDR3 in DNA: TGTGCCACCTGGGCCTTCATTATTGGTTATAAGAAACTCTTT.

This clone was found a few times. The chain links TRGV9 to TRGJP. TCRdb records no J gene; here it was assigned by comparing the DNA to germline. The CDR3 is 16 amino acids. Germline CDR1 and CDR2: GITISATS and ISYDGTV (reference sequence). The V and J ends lost 2 bases and 7 bases, in that order; junction bases with no gene match: 5. The CDR3, as DNA: TGTGCCTTGTGGGAGGGCGGGGAGTTGGGCAAAAAAATCAAGGTATTT. This translates into CALWEGGELGKKIKVF.

Only one count was recorded for this clone. Other nucleotide sequences in the sample specify the same CDR3. The genes are TRGV9 and TRGJP. Germline matching of the DNA provided the J gene here, since TCRdb leaves it blank. V lost 2 bases, J lost 4 bases, and 5 bases stayed unmatched. Germline V CDR1 and CDR2: GITISATS, ISYDGTV (reference sequence). The CDR3 sequence is 17 residues long. In DNA form, the CDR3 reads TGTGCCTTGTGGGAGGATCCCCAAGAGTTGGGCAAAAAAATCAAGGTATTT. Amino acids: CALWEDPQELGKKIKVF.

Turning to this clone: At the DNA level, this CDR3 is encoded by other sequences in the same sample as well. The chain employs TRGV9 and TRGJP. TCRdb gives no J gene; it was assigned here by matching the DNA to germline. Trimming at V came to 0 bases and at J to 10 bases, leaving 3 bases not matched to a gene. The CDR3 spans 15 residues. Germline CDR1 and CDR2: GITISATS and ISYDGTV (reference sequence). The CDR3 here is CALWEVLLGKKIKVF. DNA for the CDR3: TGTGCCTTGTGGGAGGTGCTTTTGGGCAAAAAAATCAAGGTATTT.

The assigned J gene is TRGJP, but the V gene is uncalled. The CDR3 is made up of 18 amino acids. The CDR3 bases are TGTGCCTTGTGGGAGGCAAAGGGGGGAGAGTTGGGCAAAAAAATCAAGGTATTT. Translation: CALWEAKGGELGKKIKVF.

The table lists this clone with a count of one. The J gene is uncalled and the V gene is TRGV9. This CDR3 has 10 amino acids. Germline CDR1 GITISATS, CDR2 ISYDGTV (reference sequence). The CDR3 DNA reads as TGTGCCTTGTGGGAGGGACGTAAACTCTTT. Its protein is CALWEGRKLF.

The chain couples TRGV9 to TRGJP. Since TCRdb gives no J gene, matching the DNA to germline was used here to assign it. Germline loops: CDR1 GITISATS, CDR2 ISYDGTV (reference sequence). Losses at the gene ends were 2 bases for V and 7 bases for J; bases not matched to a gene: 8. CDR3 length equals 17 residues. The DNA of the CDR3 is TGTGCCTTGTGGGAGGACCCCGGGGAGTTGGGCAAAAAAATCAAGGTATTT. This translates into CALWEDPGELGKKIKVF.

This clone has more than one count but fewer than ten. V gene TRGV9 combines with J gene TRGJP. The J gene comes from matching the DNA to germline here; TCRdb lacks it. The CDR3 has 17 amino acids. V lost 0 bases, J lost 4 bases, and 3 bases stayed unmatched. Germline lookup yields CDR1 GITISATS and CDR2 ISYDGTV (reference sequence). CDR3 in amino acids: CALWEVHQELGKKIKVF. CDR3 sequence (DNA): TGTGCCTTGTGGGAGGTGCACCAAGAGTTGGGCAAAAAAATCAAGGTATTT.